These 32 T cell receptor beta chains came from one sample sequenced in a study of cytomegalovirus exposure and HLA in healthy donors. The assay was immunoSEQ multiplex PCR, and TCRdb's table has in-frame clones only and misses some. In the table there are some 260,000 clones, over 75% of which are singletons. Sequencing used PBMCs. The receptors were sampled from a man aged 18 to 30 in good health and CMV-seropositive.

V and J are TRBV16 and TRBJ1-4; D is unclear. The germline V gene encodes CDR1 KGHSY and CDR2 FQNENV. The ends were cut back, 4 bases at V and 12 bases at J, with 15 bases in the middle. The CDR3 consists of 13 residues. The CDR3 reads CASSLGRKIELFF. As DNA, the CDR3 is TGTGCCAGCAGCCTCGGTCGTAAGATCGAACTGTTTTTT.

The J gene is TRBJ1-2, the V gene TRBV7-9; no definite D call. Trimming stripped 7 bases from V and 1 base from J, with 25 bases between. The CDR3 has 18 residues. Germline V gene data show CDR1 as SEHNR and CDR2 as FQNEAQ (reference sequence). The CDR3 region is CASTPTQAVEKSNYGYTF. CDR3 nucleotide sequence: TGTGCCAGCACCCCGACTCAGGCAGTAGAGAAGAGTAACTATGGCTACACCTTC.

The chain links TRBV14 to TRBJ2-1; D gene uncertain. Trimming shortened V by 0 bases and J by 8 bases, and 17 bases separated the two germline ends. Germline V gene data show CDR1 as SGHDN and CDR2 as FVKESK. The CDR3 is made up of 16 amino acids. Written as DNA, the CDR3 is TGTGCCAGCAGCCAAGAAAGGTCTAGAATATTCCATGAGCAGTTCTTC. It encodes CASSQERSRIFHEQFF.

The chain carries TRBV7-9 and TRBJ1-2, with D possibly matching TRBD1 (6 bases). This CDR3 region has 15 residues. V lost 2 bases to trimming and J lost 10 bases, with 20 bases between them. Germline lookup yields CDR1 SEHNR and CDR2 FQNEAQ (reference sequence). CDR3 coding DNA: TGTGCCAGCAGCTTATCATTGGCCAGGGGACACGACTACACCTTC. Translating it yields CASSLSLARGHDYTF. Full variable domain (outside the CDR3, taken from reference TRBV7-9 and TRBJ1-2): DTGVSQNPRHKITKRGQNVTFRCDPISEHNRLYWYRQTLGQGPEFLTYFQNEAQLEKSRLLSDRFSAERPKGSFSTLEIQRTEQGDSAMYLCASSLSLARGHDYTFGSGTRLTVV.

This rearrangement joins TRBV29-1 to TRBJ1-4; TRBD1 might be the D (5 bases). V lost 1 base and J 0 bases, leaving 6 bases between the germline ends. The CDR3 length is 14 residues. The germline V gene encodes CDR1 SQVTM and CDR2 ANQGSEA. In nucleotides, the CDR3 is TGCAGCGTTGAAGGGGGCACAACTAATGAAAAACTGTTTTTT. Its translation is CSVEGGTTNEKLFF.

The CDR3 region is CASSLTSGTSTDTQYF. Written as DNA, the CDR3 is TGTGCCAGCAGCCTCACTAGCGGAACGAGCACAGATACGCAGTATTTT. The chain combines TRBV7-2 with TRBJ2-3; 8 bases are a match to TRBD2. From germline, CDR1 is SGHTA and CDR2 FQGNSA. With 5 bases clipped from V and 0 bases from J, the junction kept 7 bases outside the gene matches. The CDR3 contains 16 residues.

The chain joins TRBV28 to TRBJ1-4, with 7 bases identical to TRBD1. The CDR3 extends over 14 amino acids. Germline values: CDR1 MDHEN, CDR2 SYDVKM. Trimming removed 5 bases from V and 3 bases from J; junction bases left unmatched: 3. CDR3 sequence reads: CASSLRGANEKLFF. The CDR3, as DNA: TGTGCCAGCAGTCTCAGGGGGGCTAATGAAAAACTGTTTTTT.

This clone occurred a few times. V usage is TRBV4-2 and J usage is TRBJ1-2; D is unresolved. CDR1 LGHNA and CDR2 YNFKEQ come from the germline V gene. This CDR3 spans 15 amino acids. V shed 0 bases and J shed 4 bases, with 12 bases lying between them. CDR3 nucleotides: TGTGCCAGCAGCCAAGATGACGGGAGTTTCTATGGCTACACCTTC. Translation gives CASSQDDGSFYGYTF.

This chain connects TRBV5-4 to TRBJ2-3, with a possible D match to TRBD2 (7 bases). This CDR3 spans 17 amino acids. Trimming shortened V by 3 bases and J by 5 bases, and 22 bases separated the two germline ends. The V gene's germline CDR1 is SGHNT and CDR2 YYREEE (reference sequence). The CDR3 nucleotides read TGTGCCAGCAGCTGGGGGGGGCTAGCGGAGGAGGGAGATACGCAGTATTTT. It yields the protein CASSWGGLAEEGDTQYF. The full variable domain, with the rest looked up from reference TRBV5-4 and TRBJ2-3, is ETGVTQSPTHLIKTRGQQVTLRCSSQSGHNTVSWYQQALGQGPQFIFQYYREEENGRGNFPPRFSGLQFPNYSSELNVNALELDDSALYLCASSWGGLAEEGDTQYFGPGTRLTVL.

The chain employs TRBV7-6 and TRBJ1-5; D may be TRBD1 (5 bases). Trimming pared 5 bases from V and 6 bases from J, leaving 17 bases between. The CDR3 runs 15 residues. Germline values: CDR1 SGHVS, CDR2 FNYEAQ. The CDR3 region is CASSLDGYGGQPQHF. CDR3 nucleotide sequence: TGTGCCAGCAGCCTGGACGGCTATGGGGGTCAGCCCCAGCATTTT.

The rearrangement joins TRBV27 to TRBJ2-1; D is possibly TRBD1 (6 bases). Germline CDR1 and CDR2: MNHEY and SMNVEV (reference sequence). The CDR3 is 16 residues long. V lost 5 bases, J lost 4 bases, and 18 bases lay in between. The DNA for the CDR3 is TGTGCCAGCAGTCCAGTCTCCGGGACACCTTACAATGAGCAGTTCTTC. Protein product: CASSPVSGTPYNEQFF.

The chain couples TRBV4-3 to TRBJ2-5; perhaps TRBD2 as D (6 bases). Trimming removed 2 bases at V and 5 bases at J, with 9 bases between. Germline loops: CDR1 LGHNA, CDR2 YSLEER. The CDR3 covers 13 residues. CDR3 protein: CASSQSSVETQYF. DNA of the CDR3: TGCGCCAGCAGCCAATCTAGCGTGGAGACCCAGTACTTC.

This chain connects TRBV2 to TRBJ2-1; weak D call: TRBD2 (6 bases). The CDR3 spans 13 residues. V dropped 10 bases and J dropped 6 bases, with 16 bases sitting between them. Germline V gene sequence: CDR1 SNHLY, CDR2 FYNNEI. The CDR3 loop is CATSPGTPNEQFF. Here the CDR3 DNA reads TGTGCCACCAGCCCCGGGACTCCCAATGAGCAGTTCTTC.

This chain uses TRBV19 with TRBJ2-7, with a tentative D call TRBD1 (6 bases). V lost 1 base and J lost 9, with 19 bases in between. CDR3 size: 15 residues. Looked up from germline, CDR1 is LNHDA and CDR2 is SQIVND (reference sequence). The CDR3 region is CASSIAGTSRNAQYF. The CDR3 DNA follows: TGTGCCAGTAGTATAGCCGGGACAAGTCGCAATGCGCAGTACTTC.

This chain links TRBV19 with TRBJ1-2, with no clear D. V dropped 4 bases and J dropped 0 bases, with 3 bases sitting between them. CDR1 is LNHDA and CDR2 is SQIVND in the germline V gene (reference sequence). The CDR3 is 12 residues long. The CDR3 DNA reads TGTGCCAGTAGTAGGGCTAACTATGGCTACACCTTC. It specifies CASSRANYGYTF.

The rearrangement joins TRBV6-1 to TRBJ2-4; D perhaps matches TRBD1 (6 bases). The ends were cut back, 4 bases at V and 0 bases at J, with 16 bases in the middle. This CDR3 has 17 residues. CDR1 is MNHNS and CDR2 is SASEGT in the germline V gene. The CDR3 sequence is CASSGQGSLLAKNIQYF. The DNA for the CDR3 is TGTGCCAGCAGTGGGCAGGGGTCGCTCTTAGCCAAAAACATTCAGTACTTC.

The genes are TRBV6-1 and TRBJ1-1, with D tentatively TRBD1 (6 bases). This CDR3 region has 15 residues. Germline V gene lookup returns CDR1 MNHNS and CDR2 SASEGT. V shed 3 bases and J shed 4 bases, with 15 bases lying between them. The CDR3: CASSEWGRGSTEAFF. CDR3 DNA: TGTGCCAGCAGTGAGTGGGGGCGGGGGAGCACTGAAGCTTTCTTT.

V usage is TRBV9 and J usage is TRBJ1-3, with TRBD1 as a possible D gene (5 bases). The germline gives CDR1 SGDLS, CDR2 YYNGEE. V gave up 4 bases and J gave up 0 bases, with 11 bases separating them. The CDR3 extends over 15 amino acids. The CDR3 sequence is CASSNSGSSGNTIYF. DNA of the CDR3: TGTGCCAGCAGCAACTCAGGGAGCTCTGGAAACACCATATATTTT.

V is TRBV11-2 and J is TRBJ2-7; 10 bases line up with TRBD2. Trimming at V came to 4 bases and at J to 1 base, leaving 7 bases not matched to a gene. Looked up from germline, CDR1 is SGHAT and CDR2 is FQNNGV. The CDR3 is made up of 16 amino acids. DNA for the CDR3: TGTGCCAGCAGCTCCATTAGGGGACTAGCGTCCTACGAGCAGTACTTC. It specifies CASSSIRGLASYEQYF.

The genes are TRBV9 and TRBJ1-1, with D perhaps TRBD1 (5 bases). V lost 0 bases and J lost 5, with 11 bases in between. Germline V gives CDR1 SGDLS, CDR2 YYNGEE. CDR3 length equals 14 residues. The CDR3 DNA is TGTGCCAGCAGCGTAGCTTCTTCAGGGACTGAAGCTTTCTTT. This gives the protein CASSVASSGTEAFF.

The rearrangement links TRBV9 to TRBJ1-1; perhaps TRBD1 as D (5 bases). The V and J ends lost 0 bases and 7 bases respectively, with 13 bases between them. The CDR3 is made up of 14 amino acids. The germline V gene has CDR1 SGDLS and CDR2 YYNGEE. The CDR3 region has the DNA TGTGCCAGCAGCGTAGCCTCCTCAGGGTTTGAAGCTTTCTTT. Translated, it gives CASSVASSGFEAFF.

This sequence joins TRBV6-5 and TRBJ2-5; no clear D. Per the germline V gene, CDR1 is MNHEY and CDR2 is SVGAGI. Trimming shortened V by 5 bases and J by 4 bases, and 8 bases separated the two germline ends. The CDR3 is 12 amino acids. The DNA for the CDR3 is TGTGCCAGCAGTCCGGCTGGAGAGACCCAGTACTTC. Protein sequence: CASSPAGETQYF.

The chain uses TRBV19 and TRBJ1-2; D gene uncertain. Looked up from germline, CDR1 is LNHDA and CDR2 is SQIVND (reference sequence). Trimming removed 4 bases at V and 8 bases at J, with 20 bases between. The CDR3 contains 15 residues. This CDR3 is CASSKPRTDRLGYTF. DNA of the CDR3: TGTGCCAGTAGTAAACCCCGGACGGATCGTCTCGGCTACACCTTC.

The chain employs TRBV5-4 and TRBJ2-1, with TRBD2 as a possible D gene (6 bases). Germline V CDR1 and CDR2: SGHNT, YYREEE (reference sequence). Trimming took off 4 bases at V and 7 bases at J, with 15 bases between the two ends. The length of the CDR3 is 14 residues. This chain's CDR3 is CASSRVEGRNEQFF. Here the CDR3 DNA reads TGTGCCAGCAGCCGAGTGGAGGGCCGAAATGAGCAGTTCTTC.

V is TRBV9 and J is TRBJ1-5, with D possibly matching TRBD1 (6 bases). CDR3 size: 15 residues. Germline-derived CDR1 and CDR2 are SGDLS and YYNGEE. With 2 bases removed from V and 0 bases from J, the gap between germline ends came to 9 bases. The CDR3 coding sequence is TGTGCCAGCAGCGTCGGGACACATAGCAATCAGCCCCAGCATTTT. Protein: CASSVGTHSNQPQHF.

The V gene is TRBV28, the J gene TRBJ1-5; D might be TRBD1 (5 bases). Germline V CDR1 and CDR2: MDHEN, SYDVKM. V was trimmed by 8 bases and J by 0 bases, leaving 11 bases between them. The CDR3 is 14 amino acids. CDR3 protein: CASARGNSNQPQHF. The CDR3 DNA follows: TGTGCCAGCGCTCGGGGCAATAGCAATCAGCCCCAGCATTTT. Variable domain in full (rest from reference TRBV28 and TRBJ1-5): DVKVTQSSRYLVKRTGEKVFLECVQDMDHENMFWYRQDPGLGLRLIYFSYDVKMKEKGDIPEGYSVSREKKERFSLILESASTNQTSMYLCASARGNSNQPQHFGDGTRLSIL.

J is TRBJ2-5 and V is TRBV7-2, with 13 bases matching TRBD2. The CDR3 has 13 residues. V shed 8 bases and J 7 bases; nucleotides not matched to a gene: 4. Germline CDR1 is SGHTA and CDR2 is FQGNSA. CDR3 loop: CASELAGGGTQYF. In DNA form, the CDR3 reads TGTGCCAGCGAACTAGCGGGAGGGGGGACCCAGTACTTC.

This clone was counted a single time. V usage is TRBV2 and J usage is TRBJ1-5; a possible D gene is TRBD1 (6 bases). In germline, CDR1 is SNHLY, CDR2 FYNNEI. Trimming cost V 7 bases and J 7 bases, with 14 bases left between them. CDR3 length: 13 residues. The CDR3, as DNA: TGTGCCAGCACCCCAGGGGTTCGGCAGCCCCAGCATTTT. It codes for CASTPGVRQPQHF.

This chain's CDR3 is CASSYRAVYSYEQYF. Here the CDR3 DNA reads TGTGCCAGCAGTTACAGGGCAGTCTATAGCTACGAGCAGTACTTC. The V call is TRBV6-6, the J call TRBJ2-7; D ambiguous. Trimming removed 2 bases at V and 3 bases at J, with 14 bases between. The CDR3 contains 15 residues. Germline V gene lookup returns CDR1 MNHNY and CDR2 SVGAGI (reference sequence).

The chain combines TRBV6-5 with TRBJ1-2; D might be TRBD1 (5 bases). Per germline, CDR1 MNHEY and CDR2 SVGAGI. Deletions cut 0 bases from V and 4 bases from J, with 12 bases between. This CDR3 is built from 15 residues. CDR3 sequence: CASSYSAGPSYGYTF. CDR3 DNA: TGTGCCAGCAGTTACTCAGCAGGGCCTAGCTATGGCTACACCTTC.

This chain connects TRBV27 to TRBJ1-2; possibly TRBD1 for D (6 bases). The CDR3 runs to 13 residues. V dropped 5 bases and J dropped 8 bases, with 15 bases sitting between them. Germline-derived CDR1 and CDR2 are MNHEY and SMNVEV (reference sequence). The CDR3 loop is CASSSRTAEGYTF. CDR3 sequence (DNA): TGTGCCAGCAGTAGCCGGACAGCCGAGGGCTACACCTTC.

This clone was found once. The chain joins TRBV5-1 to TRBJ2-3; D possibly corresponds to TRBD2 (6 bases). Trimming took 7 bases from V and 2 from J, leaving 14 bases between them. The CDR3 is made up of 14 amino acids. The germline CDR1 and CDR2 sequences are SGHRS and YFSETQ. This CDR3 is CASGSSSATDTQYF. The DNA of the CDR3 is TGCGCCAGCGGCTCCTCTAGCGCCACAGATACGCAGTATTTT. The variable domain in full, with the rest retrieved from reference TRBV5-1 and TRBJ2-3, is KAGVTQTPRYLIKTRGQQVTLSCSPISGHRSVSWYQQTPGQGLQFLFEYFSETQRNKGNFPGRFSGRQFSNSRSEMNVSTLELGDSALYLCASGSSSATDTQYFGPGTRLTVL.